The 12 T cell receptor beta chains below were found in one sample sequenced in a study of cytotoxic CD8 clonotypes in ibrutinib-treated CLL. This table comes from immunoSEQ multiplex PCR, and its TCRdb copy is limited to in-frame clones, with some not included. The sample lists some 46,000 clones, approximately 69% occurring once. Here the sequenced sample was PBMCs, taken after 12 months of ibrutinib treatment. The receptors originated from a human donor with chronic lymphocytic leukemia.

The chain joins TRBV2 to TRBJ1-6; TRBD1 might be the D (5 bases). The CDR3 has 18 residues. Trimming pared 4 bases from V and 0 bases from J, leaving 16 bases between. Germline V CDR1 and CDR2: SNHLY, FYNNEI. The CDR3 region is CASSVNRKSLSYNSPLHF. DNA of the CDR3: TGTGCCAGCAGTGTGAACAGGAAGAGCCTCTCCTATAATTCACCCCTCCACTTT.

The V gene is TRBV27, the J gene TRBJ2-3, with no clear D. Germline values: CDR1 MNHEY, CDR2 SMNVEV (reference sequence). This CDR3 has 13 residues. V gave up 10 bases and J gave up 0 bases, with 11 bases separating them. The CDR3 reads CATRQRSTDTQYF. In DNA, the CDR3 is TGTGCCACCCGGCAACGTAGCACAGATACGCAGTATTTT.

The J gene is TRBJ2-3, the V gene TRBV30; tentatively, D is TRBD1 (5 bases). Germline assignment: CDR1 GTSNPN and CDR2 SVGIG (reference sequence). The germline V and J ends were trimmed by 5 bases and 4 bases, with 13 bases remaining between them. The CDR3 runs to 13 residues. CDR3 loop: CAWDFEGADTQYF. The CDR3 nucleotides read TGTGCCTGGGATTTCGAAGGGGCAGATACGCAGTATTTT.

The rearrangement joins TRBV6-1 to TRBJ1-2; possibly TRBD1 for D (5 bases). Germline loops: CDR1 MNHNS, CDR2 SASEGT. V was cut by 3 bases and J by 4 bases, with 12 bases left in between. The CDR3 sequence is 14 residues long. For the CDR3, the DNA is TGTGCCAGCAGTGATAGGGCGGGACCCTATGGCTACACCTTC. Its translation: CASSDRAGPYGYTF.

The chain links TRBV27 to TRBJ1-3; D is possibly TRBD1 (6 bases). The CDR3 runs to 15 residues. The germline V gene has CDR1 MNHEY and CDR2 SMNVEV (reference sequence). Between the trimmed V and J ends, which lost 5 bases and 1 base, there was a span of 12 bases. The CDR3 DNA follows: TGTGCCAGCAGTCGGGACATGACTTCTGGAAACACCATATATTTT. This encodes CASSRDMTSGNTIYF.

This clone appeared a few times. This rearrangement joins TRBV7-9 to TRBJ2-3; tentatively, D is TRBD2 (5 bases). The V gene's germline CDR1 is SEHNR and CDR2 FQNEAQ (reference sequence). Trimming shortened V by 5 bases and J by 5 bases, and 14 bases separated the two germline ends. The CDR3 is made up of 14 amino acids. The CDR3 DNA sequence: TGTGCCAGCAGCCCGACAATACTAGGAGATACGCAGTATTTT. As protein: CASSPTILGDTQYF.

This clone was seen a single time. The chain links TRBV18 to TRBJ1-5; tentative D call: TRBD1 (6 bases). This CDR3 has 14 amino acids. Trimming took off 6 bases at V and 2 bases at J, with 11 bases between the two ends. Germline CDR1 and CDR2: KGHSH and LQKENI. CDR3 sequence reads: CASSNEGGNQPQHF. In nucleotides, the CDR3 is TGTGCCAGCTCCAACGAGGGGGGCAATCAGCCCCAGCATTTT.

The CDR3 nucleotides are TGTGCCAGCTCACCACGCCAGGGGGCCGTCTATAATTCACCCCTCCACTTT. This gives the protein CASSPRQGAVYNSPLHF. The chain couples TRBV18 to TRBJ1-6, with 8 bases matching TRBD1. V trimming: 1 base; J trimming: 3 bases; junction bases outside the gene matches: 5. The CDR3 runs 17 residues. Germline loops: CDR1 KGHSH, CDR2 LQKENI.

The rearrangement links TRBV9 to TRBJ2-1; TRBD2 matches 10 bases. The CDR3 loop spans 17 amino acids. From germline, CDR1 is SGDLS and CDR2 YYNGEE. V shed 0 bases and J 10 bases; nucleotides not matched to a gene: 13. The chain's CDR3 is CASSVGRGLADPTEQFF. DNA for the CDR3: TGTGCCAGCAGCGTAGGGAGAGGACTAGCGGACCCAACAGAGCAGTTCTTC.

The chain joins TRBV7-3 to TRBJ1-4, with D uncertain. V was clipped by 2 bases and J by 3 bases, with 4 bases between them. This CDR3 has 13 residues. Germline CDR1 reads SGHTA; CDR2 reads FQGTGA. The CDR3 protein is CASSLHSNEKLFF. The DNA of the CDR3 is TGTGCCAGCAGCTTACATTCTAATGAAAAACTGTTTTTT. Full variable domain (missing parts from reference TRBV7-3 and TRBJ1-4): GAGVSQTPSNKVTEKGKYVELRCDPISGHTALYWYRQSLGQGPEFLIYFQGTGAADDSGLPNDRFFAVRPEGSVSTLKIQRTERGDSAVYLCASSLHSNEKLFFGSGTQLSVL.

For this clone: Germline is not matched at one junction end, which may reflect a read error. J is TRBJ1-2 and V is TRBV2; D not certain. From germline, CDR1 is SNHLY and CDR2 FYNNEI. The CDR3 has 10 residues. CDR3 DNA sequence: TGTGCCAGTAAGTCTCAGCCTATGCTCTTC. Translated: CASKSQPMLF. Complete variable domain (other parts from reference TRBV2 and TRBJ1-2): EPEVTQTPSHQVTQMGQEVILRCVPISNHLYFYWYRQILGQKVEFLVSFYNNEISEKSEIFDDQFSVERPDGSNFTLKIRSTKLEDSAMYFCASKSQPMLFGSGTRLTVV.

The rearrangement joins TRBV7-3 to TRBJ1-1; 8 positions agree with TRBD1. The CDR3 spans 13 residues. Germline trimming cut 5 bases from V and 5 bases from J; bases unmatched to any gene: 4. CDR1 SGHTA and CDR2 FQGTGA come from the germline V gene. As DNA, the CDR3 is TGTGCCAGCAGCGGACAGGGTGGTACTGAAGCTTTCTTT. Its translation is CASSGQGGTEAFF.